This T cell receptor (beta chain) was sequenced for a study of T cells in Graves' hyperthyroidism and ophthalmopathy. What was amplified from RNA transcripts were TCR beta CDR3 regions. An initial round of RT-PCR targeting the TCR CDR3 relied on the HTBI primer set. Each CDR3 protein is one row after TCRdb ran MiXCR on the multiplex PCR reads. In the table there are 90,000 to 120,000 distinct CDR3 sequences, 15% to 20% of which are singletons. Germline lookup yields CDR1 DFQATT and CDR2 SNEGSKA (reference sequence). This CDR3 spans 15 amino acids. Trimming removed 5 bases from V and 4 bases from J; junction bases left unmatched: 12.

The gene calls are TRBV20-1 and TRBJ2-3, with 7 bases aligning to TRBD2. The sequencing input was blood. The TCR originated in a woman between 45 and 60 years old with Graves' hyperthyroidism. The CDR3 bases are TGCAGTGCTGGGAGCGGGACGGGCCGGGCAGATACGCAGTATTTT. Protein sequence: CSAGSGTGRADTQYF.